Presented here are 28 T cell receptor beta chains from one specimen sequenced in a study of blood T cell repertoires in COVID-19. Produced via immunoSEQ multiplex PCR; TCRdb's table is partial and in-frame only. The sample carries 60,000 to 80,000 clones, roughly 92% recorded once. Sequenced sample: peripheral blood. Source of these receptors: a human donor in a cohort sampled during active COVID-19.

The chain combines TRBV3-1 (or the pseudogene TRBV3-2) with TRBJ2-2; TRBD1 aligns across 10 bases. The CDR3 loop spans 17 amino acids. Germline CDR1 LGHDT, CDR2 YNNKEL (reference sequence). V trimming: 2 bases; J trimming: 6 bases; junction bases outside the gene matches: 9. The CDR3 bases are TGTGCCAGCAGCCAATGGGGGACAGGGGAGGTGGCCGGGGAGCTGTTTTTT. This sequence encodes CASSQWGTGEVAGELFF.

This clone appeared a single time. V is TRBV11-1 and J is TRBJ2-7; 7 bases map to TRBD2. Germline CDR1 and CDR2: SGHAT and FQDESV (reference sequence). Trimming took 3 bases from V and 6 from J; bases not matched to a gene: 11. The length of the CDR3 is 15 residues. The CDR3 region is CASSFREGPPSEQYF. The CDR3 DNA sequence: TGTGCCAGCAGCTTCAGGGAGGGGCCCCCATCCGAGCAGTACTTC.

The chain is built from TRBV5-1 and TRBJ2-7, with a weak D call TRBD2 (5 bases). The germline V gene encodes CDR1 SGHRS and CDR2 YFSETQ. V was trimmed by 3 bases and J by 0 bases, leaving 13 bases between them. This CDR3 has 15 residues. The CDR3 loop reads CASSWAGTISYEQYF. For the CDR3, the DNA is TGCGCCAGCAGCTGGGCGGGTACTATCTCCTACGAGCAGTACTTC.

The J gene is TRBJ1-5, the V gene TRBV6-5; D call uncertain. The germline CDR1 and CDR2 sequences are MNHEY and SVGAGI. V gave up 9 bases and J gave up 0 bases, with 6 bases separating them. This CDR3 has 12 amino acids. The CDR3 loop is CASTYSNQPQHF. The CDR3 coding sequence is TGTGCCAGTACTTATAGCAATCAGCCCCAGCATTTT.

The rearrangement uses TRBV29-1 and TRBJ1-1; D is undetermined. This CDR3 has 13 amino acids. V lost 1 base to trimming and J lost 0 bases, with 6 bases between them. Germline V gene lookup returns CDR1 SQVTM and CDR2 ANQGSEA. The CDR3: CSVEGRMNTEAFF. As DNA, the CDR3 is TGCAGCGTTGAAGGCAGGATGAACACTGAAGCTTTCTTT.

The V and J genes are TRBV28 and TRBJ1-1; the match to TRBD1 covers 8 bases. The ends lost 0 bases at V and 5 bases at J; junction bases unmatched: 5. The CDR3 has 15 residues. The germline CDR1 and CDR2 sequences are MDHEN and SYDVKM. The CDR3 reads CASSLWAGGETEAFF. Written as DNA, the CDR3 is TGTGCCAGCAGTTTATGGGCAGGGGGCGAGACTGAAGCTTTCTTT.

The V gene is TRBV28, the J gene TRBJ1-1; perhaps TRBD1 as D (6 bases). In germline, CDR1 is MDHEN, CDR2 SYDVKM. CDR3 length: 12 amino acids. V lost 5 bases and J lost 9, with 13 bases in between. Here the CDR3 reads CASSPGTWQAFF. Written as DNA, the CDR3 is TGTGCCAGCAGTCCCGGGACATGGCAAGCTTTCTTT.

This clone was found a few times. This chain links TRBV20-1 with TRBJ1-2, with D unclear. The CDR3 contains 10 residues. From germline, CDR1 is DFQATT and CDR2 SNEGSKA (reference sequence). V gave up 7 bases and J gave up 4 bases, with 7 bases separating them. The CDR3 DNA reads TGCAGTGTGGCGGGCTATGGCTACACCTTC. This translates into CSVAGYGYTF.

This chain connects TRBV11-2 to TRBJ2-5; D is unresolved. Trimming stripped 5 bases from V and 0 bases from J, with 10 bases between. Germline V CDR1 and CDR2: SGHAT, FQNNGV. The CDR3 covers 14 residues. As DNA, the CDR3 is TGTGCCAGCAGCCCAGAGGCGGACCAAGAGACCCAGTACTTC. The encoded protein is CASSPEADQETQYF. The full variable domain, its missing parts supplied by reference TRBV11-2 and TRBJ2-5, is EAGVAQSPRYKIIEKRQSVAFWCNPISGHATLYWYQQILGQGPKLLIQFQNNGVVDDSQLPKDRFSAERLKGVDSTLKIQPAKLEDSAVYLCASSPEADQETQYFGPGTRLLVL.

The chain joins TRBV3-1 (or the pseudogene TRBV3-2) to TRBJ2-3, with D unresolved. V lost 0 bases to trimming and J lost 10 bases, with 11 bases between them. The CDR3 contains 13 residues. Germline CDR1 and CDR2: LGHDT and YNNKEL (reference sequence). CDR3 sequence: CASSQDSLSPQYF. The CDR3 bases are TGTGCCAGCAGCCAAGACTCCCTATCACCGCAGTATTTT.

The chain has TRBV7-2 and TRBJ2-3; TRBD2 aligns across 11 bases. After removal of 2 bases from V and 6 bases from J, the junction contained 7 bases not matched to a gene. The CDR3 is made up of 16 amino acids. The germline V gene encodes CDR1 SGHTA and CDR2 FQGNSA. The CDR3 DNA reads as TGTGCCAGCAGCTTATACGGACTAGCGGGCAGCGATACGCAGTATTTT. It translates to CASSLYGLAGSDTQYF.

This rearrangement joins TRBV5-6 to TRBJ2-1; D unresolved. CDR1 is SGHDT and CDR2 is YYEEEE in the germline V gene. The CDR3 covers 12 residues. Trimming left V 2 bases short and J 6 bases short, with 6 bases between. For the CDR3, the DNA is TGTGCCAGCAGCTTTAGCATCAATGAGCAGTTCTTC. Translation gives CASSFSINEQFF.

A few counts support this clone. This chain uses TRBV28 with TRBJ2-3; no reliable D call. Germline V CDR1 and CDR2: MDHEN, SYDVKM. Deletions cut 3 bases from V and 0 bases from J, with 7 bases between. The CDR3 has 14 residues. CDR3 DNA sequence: TGTGCCAGCAGTTTGGTCGAGAGCACAGATACGCAGTATTTT. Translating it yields CASSLVESTDTQYF. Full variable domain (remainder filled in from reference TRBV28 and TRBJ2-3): DVKVTQSSRYLVKRTGEKVFLECVQDMDHENMFWYRQDPGLGLRLIYFSYDVKMKEKGDIPEGYSVSREKKERFSLILESASTNQTSMYLCASSLVESTDTQYFGPGTRLTVL.

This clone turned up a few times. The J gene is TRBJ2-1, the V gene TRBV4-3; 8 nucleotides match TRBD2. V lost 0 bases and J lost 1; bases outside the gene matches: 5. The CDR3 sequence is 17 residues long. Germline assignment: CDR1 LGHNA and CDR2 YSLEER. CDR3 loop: CASSQDLASGSYNEQFF. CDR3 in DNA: TGCGCCAGCAGCCAAGATCTGGCTAGCGGGTCCTACAATGAGCAGTTCTTC.

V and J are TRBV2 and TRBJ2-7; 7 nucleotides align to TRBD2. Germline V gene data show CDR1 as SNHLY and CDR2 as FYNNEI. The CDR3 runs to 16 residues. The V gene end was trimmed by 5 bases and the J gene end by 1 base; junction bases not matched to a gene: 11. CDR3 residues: CASSLPAGEGSYEQYF. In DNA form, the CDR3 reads TGTGCCAGCAGTCTCCCAGCCGGGGAGGGTTCCTACGAGCAGTACTTC.

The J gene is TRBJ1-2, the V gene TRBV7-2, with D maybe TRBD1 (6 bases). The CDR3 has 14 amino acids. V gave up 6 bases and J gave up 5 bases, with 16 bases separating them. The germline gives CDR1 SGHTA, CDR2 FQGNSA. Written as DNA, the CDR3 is TGTGCCAGCAGTAGTACACCCGGGACATATGGCTACACCTTC. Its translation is CASSSTPGTYGYTF.

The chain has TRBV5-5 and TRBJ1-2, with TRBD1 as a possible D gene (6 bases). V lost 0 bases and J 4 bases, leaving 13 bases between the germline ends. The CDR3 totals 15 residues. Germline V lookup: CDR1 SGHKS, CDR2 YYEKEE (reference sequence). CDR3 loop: CASSLAKGQPYGYTF. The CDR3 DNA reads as TGTGCCAGCAGCTTGGCGAAAGGACAGCCCTATGGCTACACCTTC.

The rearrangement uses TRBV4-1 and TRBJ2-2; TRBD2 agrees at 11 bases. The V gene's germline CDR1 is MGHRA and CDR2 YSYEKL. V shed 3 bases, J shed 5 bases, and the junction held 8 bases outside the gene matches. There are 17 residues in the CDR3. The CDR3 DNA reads TGCGCCAGCAGCCACCCCGGAACTAGCGGGAGTACCGGGGAGCTGTTTTTT. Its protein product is CASSHPGTSGSTGELFF.

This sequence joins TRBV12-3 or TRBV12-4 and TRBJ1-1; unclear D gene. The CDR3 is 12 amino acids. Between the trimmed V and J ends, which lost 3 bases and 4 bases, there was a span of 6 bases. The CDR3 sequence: CASSFTGTEAFF. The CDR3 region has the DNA TGTGCCAGCAGTTTTACCGGCACTGAAGCTTTCTTT.

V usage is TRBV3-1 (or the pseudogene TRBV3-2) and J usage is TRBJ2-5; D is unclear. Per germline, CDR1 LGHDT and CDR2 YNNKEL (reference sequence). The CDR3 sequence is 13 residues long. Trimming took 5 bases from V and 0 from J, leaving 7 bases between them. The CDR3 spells CASSLTNQETQYF. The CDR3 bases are TGTGCCAGCAGCTTGACAAACCAAGAGACCCAGTACTTC.

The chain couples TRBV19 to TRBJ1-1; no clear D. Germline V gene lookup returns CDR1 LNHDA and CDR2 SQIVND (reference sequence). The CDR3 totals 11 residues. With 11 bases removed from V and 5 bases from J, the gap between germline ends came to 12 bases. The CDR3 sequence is CAVSRGTEAFF. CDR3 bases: TGTGCCGTAAGTAGAGGTACTGAAGCTTTCTTT.

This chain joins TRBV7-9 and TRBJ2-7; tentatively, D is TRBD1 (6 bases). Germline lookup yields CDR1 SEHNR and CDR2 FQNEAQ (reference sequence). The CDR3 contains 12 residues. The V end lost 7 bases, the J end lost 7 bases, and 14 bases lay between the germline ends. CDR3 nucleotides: TGTGCCAGCAAGAGGGGGATAGGGGAGCAGTACTTC. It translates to CASKRGIGEQYF.

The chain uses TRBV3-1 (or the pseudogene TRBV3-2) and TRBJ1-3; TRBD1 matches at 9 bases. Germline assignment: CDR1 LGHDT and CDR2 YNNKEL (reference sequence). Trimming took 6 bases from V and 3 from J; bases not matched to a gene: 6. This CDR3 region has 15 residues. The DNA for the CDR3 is TGTGCCAGCAGACTACAGGGGGCGAGTGGAAACACCATATATTTT. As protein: CASRLQGASGNTIYF.

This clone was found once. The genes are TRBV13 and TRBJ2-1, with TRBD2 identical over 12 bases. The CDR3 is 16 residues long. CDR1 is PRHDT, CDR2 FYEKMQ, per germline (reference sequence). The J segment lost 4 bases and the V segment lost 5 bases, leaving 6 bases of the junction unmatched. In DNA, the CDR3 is TGTGCCAGCAGCCTTGGGACTAGCGGGCCATACAATGAGCAGTTCTTC. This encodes CASSLGTSGPYNEQFF.

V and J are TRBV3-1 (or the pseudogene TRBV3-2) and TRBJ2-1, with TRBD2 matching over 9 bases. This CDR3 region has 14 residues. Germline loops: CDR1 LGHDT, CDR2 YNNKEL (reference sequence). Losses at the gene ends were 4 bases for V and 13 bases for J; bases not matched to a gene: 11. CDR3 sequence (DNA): TGTGCCAGCAGCCGGGCGGGGGGGCTCTTCGGTCAGTTCTTC. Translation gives CASSRAGGLFGQFF.

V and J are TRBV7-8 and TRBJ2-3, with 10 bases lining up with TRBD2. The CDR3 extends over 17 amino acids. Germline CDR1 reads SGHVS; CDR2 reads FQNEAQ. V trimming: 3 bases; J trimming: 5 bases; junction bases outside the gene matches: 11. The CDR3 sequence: CASSFPSLAGVVDTQYF. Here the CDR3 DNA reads TGTGCCAGCAGCTTCCCCTCCCTAGCGGGGGTTGTAGATACGCAGTATTTT.

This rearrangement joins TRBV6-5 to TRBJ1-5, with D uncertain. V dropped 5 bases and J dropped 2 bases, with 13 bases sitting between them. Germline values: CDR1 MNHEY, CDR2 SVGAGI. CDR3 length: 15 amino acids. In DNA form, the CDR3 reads TGTGCCAGCAGTAGCGTCGGCGGGGGCAATCAGCCCCAGCATTTT. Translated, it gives CASSSVGGGNQPQHF.

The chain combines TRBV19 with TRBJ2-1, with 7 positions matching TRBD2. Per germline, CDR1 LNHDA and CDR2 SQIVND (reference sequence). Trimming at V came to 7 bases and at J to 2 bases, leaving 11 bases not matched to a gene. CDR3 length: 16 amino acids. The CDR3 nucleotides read TGTGCCAGTATGGGAGCAGCGGGAAGTCCCTACAATGAGCAGTTCTTC. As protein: CASMGAAGSPYNEQFF.